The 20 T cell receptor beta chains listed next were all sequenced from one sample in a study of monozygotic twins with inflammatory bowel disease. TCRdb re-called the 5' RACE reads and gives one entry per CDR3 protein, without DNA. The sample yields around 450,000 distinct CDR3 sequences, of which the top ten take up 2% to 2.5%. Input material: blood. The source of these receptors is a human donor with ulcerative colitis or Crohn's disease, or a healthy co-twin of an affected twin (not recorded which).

This chain's CDR3 is CSGSRAVNTEAFF. The chain couples TRBV20-1 to TRBJ1-1; the TCRdb D gene call, TRBD1, has no DNA to confirm it. The germline V gene encodes CDR1 DFQATT and CDR2 SNEGSKA (reference sequence). The CDR3 has 13 amino acids.

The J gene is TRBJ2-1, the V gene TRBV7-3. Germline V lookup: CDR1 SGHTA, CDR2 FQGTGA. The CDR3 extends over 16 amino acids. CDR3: CASSLEPGSSYNEQFF.

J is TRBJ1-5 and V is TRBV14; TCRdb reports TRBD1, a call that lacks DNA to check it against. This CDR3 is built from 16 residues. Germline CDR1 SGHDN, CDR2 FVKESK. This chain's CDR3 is CASSQAGTGGNQPQHF. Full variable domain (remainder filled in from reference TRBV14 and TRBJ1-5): EAGVTQFPSHSVIEKGQTVTLRCDPISGHDNLYWYRRVMGKEIKFLLHFVKESKQDESGMPNNRFLAERTGGTYSTLKVQPAELEDSGVYFCASSQAGTGGNQPQHFGDGTRLSIL.

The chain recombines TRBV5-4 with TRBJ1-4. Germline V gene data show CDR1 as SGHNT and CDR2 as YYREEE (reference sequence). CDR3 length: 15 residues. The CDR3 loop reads CASSFSGGSNEKLFF.

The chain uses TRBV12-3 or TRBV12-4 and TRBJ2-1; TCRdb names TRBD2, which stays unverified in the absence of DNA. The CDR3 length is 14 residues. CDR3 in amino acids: CASKLAGVGGEQFF.

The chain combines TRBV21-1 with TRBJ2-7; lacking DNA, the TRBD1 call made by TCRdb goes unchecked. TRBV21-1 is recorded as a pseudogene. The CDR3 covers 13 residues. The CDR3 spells CASSKGRVREQYF.

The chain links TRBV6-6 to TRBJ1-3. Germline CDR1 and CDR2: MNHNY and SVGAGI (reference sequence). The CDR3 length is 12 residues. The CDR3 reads CASSSIENTIYF.

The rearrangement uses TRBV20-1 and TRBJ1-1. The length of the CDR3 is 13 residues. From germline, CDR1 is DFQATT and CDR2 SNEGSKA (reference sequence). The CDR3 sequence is CSAGPVLNTEAFF.

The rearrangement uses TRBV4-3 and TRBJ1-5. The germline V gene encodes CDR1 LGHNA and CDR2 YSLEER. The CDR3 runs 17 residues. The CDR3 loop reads CASSQEWATGIHQPQHF.

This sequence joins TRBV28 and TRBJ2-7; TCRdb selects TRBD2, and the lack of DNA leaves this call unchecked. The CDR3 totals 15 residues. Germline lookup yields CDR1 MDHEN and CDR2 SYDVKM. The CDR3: CASRTFRVEAYEQYF.

CDR3 loop: CASSSRGMYYGYTF. This chain links TRBV27 with TRBJ1-2; there is no DNA to check the TCRdb D call of TRBD1. CDR3 length: 14 residues. CDR1 and CDR2 (germline): MNHEY, SMNVEV (reference sequence).

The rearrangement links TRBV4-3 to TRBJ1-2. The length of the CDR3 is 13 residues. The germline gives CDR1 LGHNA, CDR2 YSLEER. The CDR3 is CASSQDPRYGYTF.

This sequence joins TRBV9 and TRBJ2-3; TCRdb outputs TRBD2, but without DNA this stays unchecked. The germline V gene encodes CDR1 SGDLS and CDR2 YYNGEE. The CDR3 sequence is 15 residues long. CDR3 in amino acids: CASSVLDGPTDTQYF.

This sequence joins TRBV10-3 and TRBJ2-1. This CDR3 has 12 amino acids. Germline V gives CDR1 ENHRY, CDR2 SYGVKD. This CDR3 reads CAISERWGEQFF.

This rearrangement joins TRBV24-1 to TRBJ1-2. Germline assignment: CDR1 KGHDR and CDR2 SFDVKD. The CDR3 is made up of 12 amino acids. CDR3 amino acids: CATSDLGHGYTF.

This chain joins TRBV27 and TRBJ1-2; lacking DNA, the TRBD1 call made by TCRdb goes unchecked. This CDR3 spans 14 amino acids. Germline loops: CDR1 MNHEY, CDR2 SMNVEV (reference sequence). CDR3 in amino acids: CASSLYGTGYGYTF.

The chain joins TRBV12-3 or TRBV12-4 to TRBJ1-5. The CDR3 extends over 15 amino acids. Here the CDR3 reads CASRGDEFPNQPQHF.

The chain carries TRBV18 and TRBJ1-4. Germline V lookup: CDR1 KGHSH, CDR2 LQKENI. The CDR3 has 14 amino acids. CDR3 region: CASSTTATNEKLFF.

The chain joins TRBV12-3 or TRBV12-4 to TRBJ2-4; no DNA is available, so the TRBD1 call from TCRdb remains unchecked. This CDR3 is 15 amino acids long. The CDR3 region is CASSEGTGLKNIQYF.

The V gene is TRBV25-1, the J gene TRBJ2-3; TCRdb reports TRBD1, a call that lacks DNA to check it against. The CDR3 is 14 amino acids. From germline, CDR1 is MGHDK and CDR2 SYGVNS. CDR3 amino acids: CASSVPTGTDTQYF.